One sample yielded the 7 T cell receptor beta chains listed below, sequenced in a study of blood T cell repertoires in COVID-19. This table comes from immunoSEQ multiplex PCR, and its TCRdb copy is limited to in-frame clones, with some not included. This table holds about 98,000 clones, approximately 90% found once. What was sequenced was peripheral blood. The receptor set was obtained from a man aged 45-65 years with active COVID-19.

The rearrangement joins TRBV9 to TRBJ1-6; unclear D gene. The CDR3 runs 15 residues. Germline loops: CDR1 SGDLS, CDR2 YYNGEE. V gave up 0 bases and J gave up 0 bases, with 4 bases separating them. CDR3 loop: CASSVGSSYNSPLHF. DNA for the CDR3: TGTGCCAGCAGCGTAGGGAGCTCCTATAATTCACCCCTCCACTTT.

The CDR3 nucleotides read TGCGCCAGCAGCTTGGGGGACTCCGTGGAGACCCAGTACTTC. This translates into CASSLGDSVETQYF. The V call is TRBV5-1, the J call TRBJ2-5; TRBD2 might be the D (6 bases). Germline CDR1 is SGHRS and CDR2 is YFSETQ. The CDR3 is made up of 14 amino acids. Trimming left V 0 bases short and J 5 bases short, with 11 bases between.

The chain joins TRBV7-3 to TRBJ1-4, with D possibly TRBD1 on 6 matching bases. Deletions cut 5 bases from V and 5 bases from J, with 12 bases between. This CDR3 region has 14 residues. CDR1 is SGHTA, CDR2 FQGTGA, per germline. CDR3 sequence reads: CASSPGGGNEKLFF. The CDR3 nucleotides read TGTGCCAGCAGCCCGGGGGGCGGGAATGAAAAACTGTTTTTT.

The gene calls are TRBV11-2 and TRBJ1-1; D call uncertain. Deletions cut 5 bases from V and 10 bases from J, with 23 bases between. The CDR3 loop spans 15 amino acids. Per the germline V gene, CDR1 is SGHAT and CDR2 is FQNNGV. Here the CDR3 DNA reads TGTGCCAGCAGCCCCCTTGAGAAAAAACCCGGAGGAGCTTTCTTT. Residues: CASSPLEKKPGGAFF.

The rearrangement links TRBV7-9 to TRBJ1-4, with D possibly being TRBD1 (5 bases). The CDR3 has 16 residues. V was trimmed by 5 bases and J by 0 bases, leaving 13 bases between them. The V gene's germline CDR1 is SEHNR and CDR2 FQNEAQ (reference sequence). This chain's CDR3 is CASSPWGSTTNEKLFF. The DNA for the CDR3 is TGTGCCAGCAGCCCCTGGGGCAGTACAACTAATGAAAAACTGTTTTTT.

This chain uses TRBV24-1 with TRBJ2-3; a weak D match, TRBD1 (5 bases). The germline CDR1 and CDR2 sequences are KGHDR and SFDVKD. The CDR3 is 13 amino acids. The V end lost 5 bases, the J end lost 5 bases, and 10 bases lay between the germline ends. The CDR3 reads CATSGAGIDTQYF. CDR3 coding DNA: TGTGCCACCAGTGGGGCAGGGATAGATACGCAGTATTTT.

As DNA, the CDR3 is TGTGCCAGCAGAACCTACGGGGGATCCACTGAAGCTTTCTTT. This encodes CASRTYGGSTEAFF. This chain connects TRBV6-5 to TRBJ1-1; a possible D gene is TRBD1 (5 bases). The CDR3 is 14 residues long. Trimming took 6 bases from V and 4 from J, leaving 15 bases between them. CDR1 is MNHEY and CDR2 is SVGAGI in the germline V gene.